This entry is about one TCR beta chain. The antigen remains unidentified. Produced via immunoSEQ multiplex PCR; TCRdb's table is partial and in-frame only. The data contain some 150,000 clones, approximately 89% of them singletons. The data were obtained in a study of T cell responses to AZD1222 COVID-19 vaccine. General study findings and limits: Repertoire sampling was restricted to post-peak T cell response timepoints. It was only 6 or 7 AZD1222 recipients who were seropositive at baseline. The CD4 TCRs associated with vaccination extended across spike and predominated at 160-218 and 743-854.

Per the germline V gene, CDR1 is KGHSH and CDR2 is LQKENI. Trimming removed 5 bases from V and 6 bases from J; junction bases left unmatched: 6. CDR3 length equals 15 residues. The chain recombines TRBV18 with TRBJ2-3; 12 bases are shared with TRBD2. The sequence derives from an adult in good health. This sample comprised peripheral blood, obtained on day 0 of AZD1222 vaccination. The CDR3 region has the DNA TGTGCCAGCTCATCCAGACTAGCGGGGGCCGATACGCAGTATTTT. It is translated as CASSSRLAGADTQYF.